This TCR beta chain was documented in a study of response to subunit inactivated influenza vaccine. This clonotype was counted at least ten times. TCRdb itself ran the RT-PCR reads through MiXCR, one entry per CDR3 protein. The sample records some 180,000 distinct CDR3 sequences, approximately 8.7% being singletons. Per the germline V gene, CDR1 is KGHSH and CDR2 is LQKENI. The ends were cut back, 0 bases at V and 4 bases at J, with 20 bases in the middle. CDR3 length: 18 residues. This sequence was found in a man in his forties or fifties who received an inactivated influenza vaccine. The specimen was non-naive T cells sorted from PBMCs, collected on the day of vaccination. The rearrangement links TRBV18 to TRBJ2-3; D is unclear. In DNA, the CDR3 is TGTGCCAGCTCACCACCGGTGAAAAGGGTAAGCCGGCCAGATACGCAGTATTTT. This gives the protein CASSPPVKRVSRPDTQYF.